This paragraph reports one T cell receptor beta chain. Libraries were prepared by immunoSEQ multiplex PCR; TCRdb keeps only in-frame clonotypes and omits some of them. The table includes 250,000 to 350,000 clones, 87% detected once. This CDR3 region has 14 residues. The germline V and J ends were trimmed by 10 bases and 1 base, with 16 bases remaining between them. The V gene's germline CDR1 is SNHLY and CDR2 FYNNEI. The sample belongs to a study of blood T cell repertoires in COVID-19. This receptor was taken from a woman aged 25 to 39 who had recovered from COVID-19. The rearrangement links TRBV2 to TRBJ1-1; no clear D gene. Sequencing was done on a sample of PBMCs or T cells enriched from blood (not recorded which). DNA for the CDR3: TGTGCCAACGGACGGACGGAGGCGAACACTGAAGCTTTCTTT. This translates into CANGRTEANTEAFF.